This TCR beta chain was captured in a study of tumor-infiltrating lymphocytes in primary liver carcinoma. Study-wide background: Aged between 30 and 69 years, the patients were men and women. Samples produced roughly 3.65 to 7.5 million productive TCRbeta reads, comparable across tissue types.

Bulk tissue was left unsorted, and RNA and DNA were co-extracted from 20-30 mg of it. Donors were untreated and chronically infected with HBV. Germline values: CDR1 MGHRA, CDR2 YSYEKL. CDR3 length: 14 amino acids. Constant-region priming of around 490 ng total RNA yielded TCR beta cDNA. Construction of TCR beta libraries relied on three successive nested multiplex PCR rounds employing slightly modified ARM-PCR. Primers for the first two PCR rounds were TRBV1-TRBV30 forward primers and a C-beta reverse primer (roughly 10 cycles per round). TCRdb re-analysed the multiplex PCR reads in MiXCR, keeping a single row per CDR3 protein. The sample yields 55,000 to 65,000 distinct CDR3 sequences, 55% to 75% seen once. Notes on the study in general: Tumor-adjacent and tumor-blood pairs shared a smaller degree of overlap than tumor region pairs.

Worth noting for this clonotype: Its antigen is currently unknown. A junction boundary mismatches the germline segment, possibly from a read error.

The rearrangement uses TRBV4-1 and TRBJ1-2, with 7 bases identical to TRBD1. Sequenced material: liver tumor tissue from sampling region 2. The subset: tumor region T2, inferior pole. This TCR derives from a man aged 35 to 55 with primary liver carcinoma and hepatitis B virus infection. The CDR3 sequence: CAGSHVDRNYGYTF. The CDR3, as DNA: TGCGCCGGCAGCCATGTGGACAGGAACTATGGCTACACCTTC.